This note documents a single TCR beta chain sequence. This receptor's antigen is unknown. No clone much larger than this one lies a single base away; base qualities are absent. This sample was included in a study of graft-versus-host responses after intestinal transplantation (dated by TCRdb to about 2021). Turning to the overall study: The transplants that recipients got were multivisceral, liver-intestinal, or isolated intestinal. Samples from three later patients were sequenced in-house on an Illumina MiSeq with MiXCR processing rather than by the commercial service. Alloreactive clones were identified by sequencing pre-transplant mixed lymphocyte reaction products and comparing these products with unstimulated pre-transplant donor and recipient T cells. All recipients received anti-thymocyte globulin induction followed by maintenance tacrolimus and steroids for three to four years. Donor T cell macrochimerism was defined as a peak of at least 4% donor T cells among recipient peripheral blood mononuclear cells. After intestinal transplantation, graft-versus-host and host-versus-graft alloreactive T cell clones in the graft, circulation and bone marrow were tracked using bulk TCR-beta CDR3 sequencing. The cohort enrolled under 25 intestinal transplant recipients including one retransplant, and a few patients lacking pretransplant specimens were excluded. What the research found in general, with its limitations: The conclusions were limited by the relatively low number and heterogeneity of the intestinal transplant patients. In patients with donor T cell macrochimerism, the allografts had high GvH to HvG T cell clonal ratios. GvH clones were detected in recipient bone marrow, and some of these GvH clones were observed earlier in ileal mucosa or blood, consistent with an intestinal mucosal origin. Early after transplant, peak levels of circulating GvH clones were associated with declines in HvG clones.

Libraries were built with the immunoSEQ multiplex PCR assay. High-throughput TCR-beta CDR3 sequencing of genomic DNA from most patients was performed by Adaptive Biotechnologies. The study's processing was this. Adaptive's ImmunoSEQ software supplied the TCR sequencing data for 15 to 20 patients, while MiXCR and VDJtools were used to process a few other patients. Because the origin of CDR3 nucleotide sequences shared between donor and recipient could not be assigned, those sequences were removed. At least 2-fold expansion over unstimulated cells and a minimum CFSE-low frequency of 0.002% (template counts) or 0.001% (read counts) were required for clones to be classified as alloreactive. Mappable clones were those detected in sequenced pre-transplant spleen, lymph node, or MLR CFSE-low populations of the donor or recipient. Cumulative frequency of alloreactive clones was calculated as a percentage of all sequences weighted by copy number. Drawn from immuneACCESS, this table holds only the in-frame rearrangements with V and J called that TCRdb kept. Clones are partly lost; checked studies trace under half to an unresolved V gene and leave the rest unexplained. From that table come the V and J calls and clone size; the DNA was used to work out D and trimming. The sample contains approximately 15,000 clones, around nine tenths of them found a single time. 5% to 6.5% of the sample lies in the top ten.

In the first month after transplant, blood samples were collected up to 4 times, and after that at least monthly when available. This receptor was obtained from a human patient who received an intestinal transplant, so some T cells may come from the graft donor. The starting material was PBMCs, obtained around 110 days after intestinal transplant.

The sequenced DNA is TGTGCCAGCAGTTCCCAGGGGGGGGATCAGCCCCAGCATTTT. Its protein is CASSSQGGDQPQHF. Recombination joined TRBV6-6 with TRBJ1-5, with 7 junctional bases fitting TRBD1. From the cysteine through the phenylalanine, the CDR3 covers 14 amino acids. The sequence is cut down to CDR3 DNA, 42 bases in frame from base 1. Trimming accounts for 4 bases at V and 5 bases at J, while the number of junction bases matched to no gene is 5. From the germline V gene (reference sequence), CDR1 is MNHNY and CDR2 is SVGAGI.